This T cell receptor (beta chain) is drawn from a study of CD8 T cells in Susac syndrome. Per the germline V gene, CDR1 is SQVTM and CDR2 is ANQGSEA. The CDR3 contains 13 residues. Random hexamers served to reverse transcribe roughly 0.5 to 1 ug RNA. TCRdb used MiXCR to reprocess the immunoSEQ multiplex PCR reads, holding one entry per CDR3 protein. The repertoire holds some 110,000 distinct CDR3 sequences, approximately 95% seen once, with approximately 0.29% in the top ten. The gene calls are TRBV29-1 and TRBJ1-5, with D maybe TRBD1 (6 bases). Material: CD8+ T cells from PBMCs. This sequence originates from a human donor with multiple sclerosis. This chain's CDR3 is CSSTGYSNQPQHF. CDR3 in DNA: TGCAGTTCGACAGGTTATAGCAATCAGCCCCAGCATTTT.